These T cell receptor beta chains were read from a single sample in a study of blood T cell repertoires in COVID-19. TCRdb's table, derived via immunoSEQ multiplex PCR, lists solely in-frame clones and lacks some. In the table there are around 110,000 clones, about 85% of which are singletons. Sequenced input: peripheral blood. These receptors originate from a man between 35 and 55 years old with acute or convalescent COVID-19. Each CDR3 is given with its conserved first and last residue. The order of the fields is V gene, D gene, clone size, J gene, CDR3 length, CDR3 DNA, CDR3 protein. A D gene is named only where the DNA matches it firmly. Expanded clones get a size class; other rows say once, few or many, or leave the size out.

TRBV6-6	.	.	TRBJ1-5	16	TGTGCCAGCAGTTACTCAACAGGGCATAGCAATCAGCCCCAGCATTTT	CASSYSTGHSNQPQHF
TRBV10-3	.	.	TRBJ2-3	19	TGTGCCATCAGTGAGTCGTTAGGTACTAGCTGGTTACACACAGATACGCAGTATTTT	CAISESLGTSWLHTDTQYF
TRBV5-4	TRBD2	.	TRBJ2-3	15	TGTGCCAGCAGCGCTATAGCGGGGGAAACAGATACGCAGTATTTT	CASSAIAGETDTQYF
TRBV10-3	TRBD1	.	TRBJ2-7	15	TGTGCCATCAGCTCACGGGACAGGAGCTCCTACGAGCAGTACTTC	CAISSRDRSSYEQYF
TRBV6-2/TRBV6-3	TRBD2	.	TRBJ2-7	15	TGTGCCAGCAGTGACCCGACTAGCTACTCCTACGAGCAGTACTTC	CASSDPTSYSYEQYF
TRBV7-2	.	.	TRBJ1-2	15	TGTGCCAGCAGCTTATTTTGGGCAGGGGACCGCGGCTACACCTTC	CASSLFWAGDRGYTF
TRBV11-3	.	.	TRBJ2-2	12	TGTGCCAGCAGCCCGCCCAGGGGGGAGCTGTTTTTT	CASSPPRGELFF
TRBV3-1/TRBV3-2	TRBD2	.	TRBJ2-6	16	TGTGCCAGCAGCGGGGAGGGAGGGAAAGGGGCCAACGTCCTGACTTTC	CASSGEGGKGANVLTF
TRBV28	TRBD1	.	TRBJ1-2	14	TGTGCCAGCAGTTCCGGACAGGGGGCCGGTGGCTACACCTTC	CASSSGQGAGGYTF
TRBV4-2	TRBD2	.	TRBJ2-1	15	TGTGCCAGCAGCCAACCCGGGACTACCGAGGGAAAGCAGTTCTTC	CASSQPGTTEGKQFF
TRBV4-2	.	once	TRBJ2-6	17	TGTGCCAGCAGCCAAGATTGGGCCTCCTCTGGGGCCAACGTCCTGACTTTC	CASSQDWASSGANVLTF
TRBV6-2/TRBV6-3	.	.	TRBJ2-3	16	TGTGCCAGCAGTCCAATGGGGGGGGCAAGGACAGATACGCAGTATTTT	CASSPMGGARTDTQYF
TRBV3-1/TRBV3-2	TRBD2	.	TRBJ2-7	14	TGTGCCAGCAGCCGAGCGGGAGGGCCCTACGAGCAGTACTTC	CASSRAGGPYEQYF
TRBV10-3	TRBD1	.	TRBJ1-5	16	TGTGCCATCAGTGACCCGGGAGGGGGCGAGGATCAGCCCCAGCATTTT	CAISDPGGGEDQPQHF
TRBV27	.	.	TRBJ1-2	13	TGTGCCAGCAGTTTAAACGGAGGGGATGGCTACACCTTC	CASSLNGGDGYTF
TRBV27	.	.	TRBJ2-5	14	TGTGCCAGCAGTTTGTTAGCATCCGGCCGAACCCAGTACTTC	CASSLLASGRTQYF
TRBV5-1	.	.	TRBJ1-1	14	TGCGCCAGCAGCTTGGTCGTCGGGAACACTGAAGCTTTCTTT	CASSLVVGNTEAFF
TRBV5-1	TRBD1	once	TRBJ2-3	16	TGCGCCAGCAGCTTGAACGGACAGGGAAGCACAGATACGCAGTATTTT	CASSLNGQGSTDTQYF
TRBV28	TRBD2	.	TRBJ2-3	17	TGTGCCAGCAGCACTGGGACTAGCGGGGGAAGCACAGATACGCAGTATTTT	CASSTGTSGGSTDTQYF
TRBV7-3	TRBD2	.	TRBJ2-1	16	TGTGCCAGCAGCCGCGAGTCGGTAGCGGGACGCAATGAGCAGTTCTTC	CASSRESVAGRNEQFF
TRBV10-3	.	few	TRBJ1-2	15	TGTGCCATCAGTGTGAGAGGTTCGAGGAACTATGGCTACACCTTC	CAISVRGSRNYGYTF
TRBV6-1	.	once	TRBJ2-3	11	TGTGCCAGCAGTGAACTGGATACGCAGTATTTT	CASSELDTQYF
TRBV7-9	TRBD2	.	TRBJ2-1	16	TGTGCCAGCAGCTTAGCGCTAGGAGTACTAGCGGGATTGTTGTTCTTC	CASSLALGVLAGLLFF
TRBV6-5	TRBD2	.	TRBJ2-3	15	TGTGCCAGCAGTTACAGGACTAGCGGAAAAGATACGCAGTATTTT	CASSYRTSGKDTQYF
TRBV7-3	.	.	TRBJ2-2	14	TGTGCCAGCAGCTTAAACAGTAACACCGGGGAGCTGTTTTTT	CASSLNSNTGELFF
TRBV18	.	.	TRBJ1-5	15	TGTGCCAGCTCACCTTCGGCGGGGGCGACTCAGCCCCAGCATTTT	CASSPSAGATQPQHF
TRBV2	TRBD2	.	TRBJ2-7	15	TGTGCCAGCAGTGCTAGGACTAGCGGAACCTACGAGCAGTACTTC	CASSARTSGTYEQYF
TRBV3-1/TRBV3-2	.	.	TRBJ2-3	16	TGTGCCAGCAGCCGGGGGGCGGGGGCCCGCACAGATACGCAGTATTTT	CASSRGAGARTDTQYF
TRBV7-8	.	few	TRBJ1-2	13	TGTGCCAGCAGCCCCACAGGGATCTATGGCTACACCTTC	CASSPTGIYGYTF
TRBV6-1	TRBD1	.	TRBJ1-2	14	TGTGCCAGCAGTGAAAACAGGGGTGGTGGTGGCTACACCTTC	CASSENRGGGGYTF
TRBV7-8	.	.	TRBJ1-2	15	TGTGCCAGCAGCTCCCGTGGAGGGGTTAACTATGGCTACACCTTC	CASSSRGGVNYGYTF
TRBV10-3	.	.	TRBJ1-1	12	TGTGCCATCGGGGGCCTGAACACTGAAGCTTTCTTT	CAIGGLNTEAFF
TRBV5-1	TRBD1	few	TRBJ2-7	13	TGCGCCAGCAGCTTGCAGGGGGCCTACGAGCAGTACTTC	CASSLQGAYEQYF
TRBV28	TRBD2	.	TRBJ2-7	15	TGTGCCAGCAGTTTAGGGACTAGCGGTTCCTACGAGCAGTACTTC	CASSLGTSGSYEQYF
TRBV3-1/TRBV3-2	TRBD2	.	TRBJ2-1	14	TGTGCCAGCAAAGAGCGGGGCTCCTACAATGAGCAGTTCTTC	CASKERGSYNEQFF
TRBV6-5	.	.	TRBJ1-5	16	TGTGCCAGCAGTTATCCCTGTTGCAGGGGCCGTCAGCCCCAGCATTTT	CASSYPCCRGRQPQHF
TRBV28	TRBD1	.	TRBJ2-5	15	TGTGCCAGCAGTCCATACGGGGACAGTCAAGAGACCCAGTACTTC	CASSPYGDSQETQYF
TRBV7-8	.	.	TRBJ2-6	14	TGTGCCAGCAGCCAATTCACTGGGGCCAACGTCCTGACTTTC	CASSQFTGANVLTF
TRBV21-1	.	.	TRBJ1-3	18	TGTGCCAGCAGCAAAGTCAGGCCGGGACAGCTATCTGGAAACACCATATATTTT	CASSKVRPGQLSGNTIYF
TRBV18	.	.	TRBJ2-6	14	TGTGCCAGCTCACAGGGGCCTGGGGCCAACGTCCTGACTTTC	CASSQGPGANVLTF
TRBV11-3	TRBD1	.	TRBJ2-1	15	TGTGCCAGCAGTCTCTTAGGACAGGGGAGGAATGAGCAGTTCTTC	CASSLLGQGRNEQFF